This TCR beta chain appears in the sequencing data of a study of T cell repertoires in cytomegalovirus infection. Overall study: It can be stated that public TCR beta signatures indicated CMV infection as well as a matching HLA type.

Between the trimmed V and J ends, which lost 6 bases and 0 bases, there was a span of 20 bases. This CDR3 is built from 18 residues. CDR1 and CDR2 from the germline V gene are SGHVS and FNYEAQ. TCRdb analysed the reads with MiXCR anew, one entry per CDR3 protein. The sample shows some 280,000 distinct CDR3 sequences, about an eighth of them seen only once. The receptor was isolated from a human donor in good health (CMV status not recorded). Some clones in this sample may be carry-over from other donors' samples. This sequence joins TRBV7-6 and TRBJ2-2; TRBD1 might be the D (6 bases). The sequenced sample was PBMCs. CDR3 protein: CASRLRNPQGANTGELFF. CDR3 nucleotides: TGTGCCAGCAGGCTACGGAACCCACAGGGCGCGAACACCGGGGAGCTGTTTTTT.